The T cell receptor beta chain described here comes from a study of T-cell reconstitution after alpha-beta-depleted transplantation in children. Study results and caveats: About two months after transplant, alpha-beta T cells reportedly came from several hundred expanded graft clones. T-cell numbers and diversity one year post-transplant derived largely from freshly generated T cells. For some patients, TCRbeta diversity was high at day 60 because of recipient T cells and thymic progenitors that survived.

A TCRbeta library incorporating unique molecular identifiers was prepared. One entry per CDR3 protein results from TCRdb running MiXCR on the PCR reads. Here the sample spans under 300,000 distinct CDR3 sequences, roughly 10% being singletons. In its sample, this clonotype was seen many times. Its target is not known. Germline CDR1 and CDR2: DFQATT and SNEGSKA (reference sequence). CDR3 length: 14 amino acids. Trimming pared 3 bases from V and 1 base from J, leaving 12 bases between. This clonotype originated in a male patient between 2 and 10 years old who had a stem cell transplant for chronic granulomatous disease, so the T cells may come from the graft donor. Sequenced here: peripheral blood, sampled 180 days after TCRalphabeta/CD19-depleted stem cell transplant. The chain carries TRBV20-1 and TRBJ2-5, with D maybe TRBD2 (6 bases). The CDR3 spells CSARKGDSQETQYF. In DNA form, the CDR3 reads TGCAGTGCTAGGAAAGGGGACTCCCAAGAGACCCAGTACTTC.